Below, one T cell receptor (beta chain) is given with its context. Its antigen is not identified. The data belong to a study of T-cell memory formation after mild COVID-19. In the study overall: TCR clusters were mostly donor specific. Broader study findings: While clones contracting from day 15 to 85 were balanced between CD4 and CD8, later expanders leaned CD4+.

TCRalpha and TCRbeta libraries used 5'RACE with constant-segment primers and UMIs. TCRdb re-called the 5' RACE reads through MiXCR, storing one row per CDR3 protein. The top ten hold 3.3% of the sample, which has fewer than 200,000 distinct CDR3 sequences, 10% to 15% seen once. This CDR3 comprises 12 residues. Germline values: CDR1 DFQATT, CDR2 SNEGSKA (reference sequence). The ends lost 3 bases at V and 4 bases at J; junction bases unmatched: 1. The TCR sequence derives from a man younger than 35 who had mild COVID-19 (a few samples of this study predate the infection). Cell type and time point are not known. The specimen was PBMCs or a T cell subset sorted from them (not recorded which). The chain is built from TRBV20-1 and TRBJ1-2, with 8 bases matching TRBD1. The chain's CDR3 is CSARGTGYGYTF. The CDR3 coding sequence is TGCAGTGCTAGGGGGACAGGCTATGGCTACACCTTC.